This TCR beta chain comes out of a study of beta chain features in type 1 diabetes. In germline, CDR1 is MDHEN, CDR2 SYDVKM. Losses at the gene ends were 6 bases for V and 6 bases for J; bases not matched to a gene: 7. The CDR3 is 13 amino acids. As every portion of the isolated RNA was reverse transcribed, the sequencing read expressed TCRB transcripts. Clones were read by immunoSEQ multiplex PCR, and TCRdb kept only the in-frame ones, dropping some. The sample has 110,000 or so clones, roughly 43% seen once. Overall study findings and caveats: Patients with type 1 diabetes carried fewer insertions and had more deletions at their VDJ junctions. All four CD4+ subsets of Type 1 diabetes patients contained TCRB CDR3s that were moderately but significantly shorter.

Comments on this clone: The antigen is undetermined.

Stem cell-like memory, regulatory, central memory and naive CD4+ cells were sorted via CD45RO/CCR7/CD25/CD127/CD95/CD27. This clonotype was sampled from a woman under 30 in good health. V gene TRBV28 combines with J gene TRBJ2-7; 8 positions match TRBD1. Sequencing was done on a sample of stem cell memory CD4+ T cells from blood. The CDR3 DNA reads TGTGCCAGCAGACCCGGACAGGGAGGCGAGCAGTACTTC. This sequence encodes CASRPGQGGEQYF.